This is a list of T cell receptor beta chains from one sample in a study of T cell repertoires in cytomegalovirus infection. TCRdb independently ran MiXCR on the reads; one entry per CDR3 protein. The data contain about 340,000 distinct CDR3 sequences, 25% to 30% of them singletons. For these TCRs, the target antigens are not known. Sequences were derived from cultured PBMCs, sampled from culture after CMV antigen stimulation. These receptors all stem from a human donor in good health (CMV status not recorded). Some clones in this sample may be carry-over from other donors' samples. The CDR3 runs from the conserved cysteine through the conserved F or W. A D gene is named only where the DNA matches it firmly. The listing skips clone size in some rows; elsewhere it reads once, few, many or a size class.

d_gene,v_gene,abundance,j_gene,CDR3aa,CDR3nt
NA,TRBV12-3/TRBV12-4,NA,TRBJ2-3,CASSPAGRSTDTQYF,TGTGCCAGCAGCCCCGCCGGGCGTAGCACAGATACGCAGTATTTT
TRBD2,TRBV24-1,once,TRBJ2-3,CATSDPGLATDTQYF,TGTGCCACCAGTGATCCGGGACTAGCCACAGATACGCAGTATTTT
TRBD2,TRBV24-1,few,TRBJ2-7,CATSDSSGAAYEQYF,TGTGCCACCAGTGATTCTAGCGGAGCAGCCTACGAGCAGTACTTC
TRBD2,TRBV5-4,NA,TRBJ2-7,CASSNAGTTVYEQYF,TGTGCCAGCAGTAATGCCGGGACTACAGTCTACGAGCAGTACTTC
NA,TRBV11-2,few,TRBJ1-3,CASSFPRSISGNTIYF,TGTGCCAGCAGCTTCCCGCGCAGTATCTCTGGAAACACCATATATTTT
NA,TRBV28,NA,TRBJ1-4,CASGLQQDEKLFF,TGTGCCAGCGGGCTTCAGCAGGACGAAAAACTGTTTTTT
TRBD2,TRBV7-6,NA,TRBJ2-3,CASSPGGASGSFADTQYF,TGTGCCAGCAGCCCAGGAGGGGCTAGCGGGAGTTTTGCAGATACGCAGTATTTT
NA,TRBV6-8,NA,TRBJ2-2,CASSYSAGYGELFF,TGTGCCAGCAGTTACTCTGCAGGGTACGGGGAGCTGTTTTTT
NA,TRBV12-3/TRBV12-4,NA,TRBJ1-1,CASSLIPVEAFF,TGTGCCAGCAGTTTAATACCGGTAGAAGCTTTCTTT
TRBD2,TRBV27,NA,TRBJ2-5,CASRLAGEGKTQYF,TGTGCCAGCAGACTAGCGGGAGAAGGGAAGACCCAGTACTTC
NA,TRBV5-5,NA,TRBJ1-1,CASSLLGQPNTEAFF,TGTGCCAGCAGCTTGTTGGGACAACCGAACACTGAAGCTTTCTTT
NA,TRBV7-2,NA,TRBJ2-7,CASSFGNLYEQYF,TGTGCCAGCAGCTTCGGGAACCTATACGAGCAGTACTTC
NA,TRBV11-1,NA,TRBJ2-1,CASSPRTEKGNEQFF,TGTGCCAGCAGCCCCCGGACAGAAAAGGGCAATGAGCAGTTCTTC
TRBD1,TRBV5-8,NA,TRBJ1-1,CASSLGTGHTEAFF,TGTGCCAGCAGCTTAGGGACAGGGCACACTGAAGCTTTCTTT
NA,TRBV9,NA,TRBJ2-1,CASSVGPGSYNEQFF,TGTGCCAGCAGCGTAGGTCCGGGGTCCTACAATGAGCAGTTCTTC
NA,TRBV6-1,few,TRBJ1-1,CASRISSAEAFF,TGTGCCAGCAGAATTTCGTCGGCTGAAGCTTTCTTT
TRBD1,TRBV18,NA,TRBJ1-5,CASSQETGGNHQPQHF,TGTGCCAGCTCACAGGAGACAGGGGGGAACCATCAGCCCCAGCATTTT
NA,TRBV5-6,NA,TRBJ2-1,CASTDPGGSEQFF,TGTGCCAGCACCGATCCGGGGGGCTCTGAGCAGTTCTTC
NA,TRBV7-2,NA,TRBJ1-2,CASSLGFFWADTF,TGTGCCAGCAGCTTAGGGTTCTTCTGGGCAGACACCTTC
NA,TRBV19,few,TRBJ1-1,CASMEAPNTEAFF,TGTGCCAGTATGGAGGCGCCGAACACTGAAGCTTTCTTT
NA,TRBV12-3/TRBV12-4,few,TRBJ2-7,CASRLLTAGPLDEQYF,TGTGCCAGCAGATTACTTACGGCCGGGCCCCTGGACGAGCAGTACTTC
TRBD1,TRBV7-3,many,TRBJ1-2,CASSPDRGHGYTF,TGTGCCAGCAGTCCCGACAGGGGCCATGGCTACACCTTC
NA,TRBV7-8,NA,TRBJ2-2,CASSLGEGYTGELFF,TGTGCCAGCAGCTTAGGGGAAGGGTATACAGGGGAGCTGTTTTTT
TRBD2,TRBV7-6,NA,TRBJ2-1,CASSLVSLTSGRYLSYNEQFF,TGTGCCAGCAGCTTAGTTAGTTTGACTAGCGGGAGGTACCTTTCCTACAATGAGCAGTTCTTC
NA,TRBV7-9,NA,TRBJ2-3,CASSLVLRRADTQYF,TGTGCCAGCAGCTTAGTCTTGCGCCGGGCAGATACGCAGTATTTT
TRBD1,TRBV9,many,TRBJ1-2,CASSAPFGQAAGYGYTF,TGTGCCAGCAGCGCACCCTTTGGACAGGCCGCAGGGTATGGCTACACCTTC
NA,TRBV12-3/TRBV12-4,NA,TRBJ2-1,CASGGGGGSYNEQFF,TGTGCCAGCGGGGGCGGGGGCGGGTCCTACAATGAGCAGTTCTTC
NA,TRBV27,NA,TRBJ2-7,CASSFYVSPGGGEQYF,TGTGCCAGCAGTTTCTATGTTAGCCCAGGCGGAGGCGAGCAGTACTTC
NA,TRBV12-3/TRBV12-4,NA,TRBJ2-7,CASSSPGPTYEQYF,TGTGCCAGCAGTTCACCGGGACCAACCTACGAGCAGTACTTC
NA,TRBV5-5,once,TRBJ1-4,CASSGRTANEKLFF,TGTGCCAGCAGCGGGAGGACGGCTAATGAAAAACTGTTTTTT
NA,TRBV7-6,NA,TRBJ2-1,CASTRLSSYNEQFF,TGTGCCAGCACTAGGCTCAGCTCCTACAATGAGCAGTTCTTC
NA,TRBV28,few,TRBJ1-1,CASSPTRENTEAFF,TGTGCCAGCAGTCCGACCAGGGAGAACACTGAAGCTTTCTTT
TRBD2,TRBV4-1,NA,TRBJ2-1,CASSQRTSGGAGEQFF,TGCGCCAGCAGCCAAAGGACTAGCGGGGGGGCCGGTGAGCAGTTCTTC
NA,TRBV7-6,few,TRBJ2-1,CASSLATNNEQFF,TGTGCTAGCAGCTTAGCGACTAACAATGAGCAGTTCTTC
NA,TRBV7-3,NA,TRBJ2-1,CASSLDTYNEQFF,TGTGCCAGCAGCCTTGACACGTACAATGAGCAGTTCTTC
TRBD2,TRBV27,once,TRBJ2-2,CASSYLAGSTGELFF,TGTGCCAGCAGCTACCTAGCGGGGAGTACCGGGGAGCTGTTTTTT
NA,TRBV6-1,few,TRBJ1-6,CASSSRTTTALHF,TGTGCCAGCAGCAGCCGCACGACAACGGCCCTCCACTTT
NA,TRBV2,NA,TRBJ2-7,CASSPLTGPLDEQYF,TGTGCCAGCAGTCCCCTGACAGGCCCCTTGGACGAGCAGTACTTC
NA,TRBV24-1,NA,TRBJ2-3,CATGDSTDTQYF,TGTGCCACCGGAGACAGCACAGATACGCAGTATTTT